The 25 T cell receptor beta chains below come from one sample, sequenced in a study of T cells in Graves' hyperthyroidism and ophthalmopathy. From RNA transcripts, TCR beta CDR3 regions were amplified. The HTBI primer set served for first-round RT-PCR of the TCR CDR3. TCRdb fed the multiplex PCR reads into MiXCR, producing one record per CDR3 protein. Of a few hundred thousand distinct CDR3 sequences in the sample, 14% were seen once. Sequenced input: blood. The source of these receptors is a woman aged 30 to 39 with Graves' hyperthyroidism that later progressed to Graves' ophthalmopathy.

This clonotype came up many times. The gene calls are TRBV7-9 and TRBJ2-1; a weak D match, TRBD1 (5 bases). The CDR3 extends over 13 amino acids. Trimming shortened V by 5 bases and J by 9 bases, and 14 bases separated the two germline ends. The germline gives CDR1 SEHNR, CDR2 FQNEAQ (reference sequence). This chain's CDR3 is CASSLVGAVEQFF. The CDR3 DNA reads TGTGCCAGCAGCCTAGTTGGGGCCGTTGAGCAGTTCTTC.

This chain uses TRBV30 with TRBJ2-3; weak D call: TRBD2 (6 bases). The V gene's germline CDR1 is GTSNPN and CDR2 SVGIG (reference sequence). V lost 0 bases and J 7 bases, leaving 17 bases between the germline ends. The CDR3 spans 15 residues. In DNA form, the CDR3 reads TGTGCCTGGAGTGTCCCCGGGAGTGGCGTGTATACGCAGTATTTT. Its translation: CAWSVPGSGVYTQYF.

This clonotype was seen at least ten times. The chain combines TRBV2 with TRBJ1-2; weak D call: TRBD1 (5 bases). V shed 6 bases and J shed 6 bases, with 14 bases lying between them. In germline, CDR1 is SNHLY, CDR2 FYNNEI. The CDR3 runs 13 residues. As DNA, the CDR3 is TGTGCCAGCAGGACGGGAGGGACCGATGGCTACACCTTC. Translated: CASRTGGTDGYTF.

This clonotype has just a few counts. The genes are TRBV28 and TRBJ2-2, with D possibly TRBD1 on 6 matching bases. Trimming left V 5 bases short and J 4 bases short, with 17 bases between. The germline V gene encodes CDR1 MDHEN and CDR2 SYDVKM. The CDR3 is made up of 16 amino acids. CDR3: CASSPGGWEGTGELFF. CDR3 bases: TGTGCCAGCAGTCCTGGGGGCTGGGAAGGCACCGGGGAGCTGTTTTTT.

This clonotype was recorded at least ten times. This chain joins TRBV12-3 or TRBV12-4 and TRBJ1-6, with unresolved D. This CDR3 is built from 14 residues. Trimming took off 1 base at V and 7 bases at J, with 8 bases between the two ends. CDR3 protein: CASSLGLQNSPLHF. The CDR3 DNA sequence: TGTGCCAGCAGTTTAGGCCTCCAAAATTCACCCCTCCACTTT.

This chain joins TRBV19 and TRBJ2-2; D is uncertain. V lost 6 bases and J lost 5, with 16 bases in between. This CDR3 is built from 15 residues. Germline assignment: CDR1 LNHDA and CDR2 SQIVND (reference sequence). The CDR3 sequence is CASSHTPLETGELFF. CDR3 DNA sequence: TGTGCCAGTAGCCATACTCCCCTGGAGACCGGGGAGCTGTTTTTT.

This clonotype appeared many times. The chain links TRBV7-2 to TRBJ2-3; 8 bases are a match to TRBD1. CDR3 length equals 18 residues. The ends lost 1 base at V and 3 bases at J; junction bases unmatched: 12. CDR1 is SGHTA, CDR2 FQGNSA, per germline. The CDR3 region has the DNA TGTGCCAGCAGCTTAGTAGGAGGAGGCAGGGGGCAGACAGATACGCAGTATTTT. It is translated as CASSLVGGGRGQTDTQYF.

In this sample, this clonotype turned up many times. V and J are TRBV6-1 and TRBJ1-2; possible D gene TRBD1, 6 bases. The V end lost 1 base, the J end lost 8 bases, and 11 bases lay between the germline ends. In germline, CDR1 is MNHNS, CDR2 SASEGT. The CDR3 extends over 13 amino acids. CDR3 nucleotide sequence: TGTGCCAGCAGTGAAGAAACAGGGTCCGGCTACACCTTC. This codes for CASSEETGSGYTF.

This clonotype was seen repeatedly, ten times or more. The chain links TRBV7-2 to TRBJ1-5; TRBD1 agrees at 7 bases. The trim removed 2 bases at V and 3 bases at J, leaving 1 base unmatched. From germline, CDR1 is SGHTA and CDR2 FQGNSA. The CDR3 has 14 amino acids. The CDR3 nucleotides are TGTGCCAGCAGCTTACAGGGGGACAATCAGCCCCAGCATTTT. It yields the protein CASSLQGDNQPQHF.

This clonotype was seen repeatedly, ten times or more. The chain employs TRBV11-2 and TRBJ1-1, with 8 bases matching TRBD1. With 4 bases clipped from V and 4 bases from J, the junction kept 14 bases outside the gene matches. The CDR3 contains 17 residues. The germline CDR1 and CDR2 sequences are SGHAT and FQNNGV. This chain's CDR3 is CASSYLRGRLGFTEAFF. CDR3 bases: TGTGCCAGCAGCTACCTCAGGGGGCGGCTGGGATTCACTGAAGCTTTCTTT.

The chain links TRBV20-1 to TRBJ1-5, with no clear D. The CDR3 consists of 14 residues. Trimming took off 3 bases at V and 1 base at J, with 10 bases between the two ends. The germline gives CDR1 DFQATT, CDR2 SNEGSKA (reference sequence). The CDR3 DNA sequence: TGCAGTGCTAGGGAGGGCACGAGCAATCAGCCCCAGCATTTT. This gives the protein CSAREGTSNQPQHF.

The J gene is TRBJ2-1, the V gene TRBV5-1; no definite D call. The DNA end is a closer match to TRBJ2-7, so the J assignment may be wrong. The germline gives CDR1 SGHRS, CDR2 YFSETQ. The CDR3 consists of 11 residues. The CDR3 DNA reads as TGCGCCAGCAGCTCTGCGAGTGAGCAGTACTTC. Residues: CASSSASEQYF.

There are many counts of this clonotype. The chain combines TRBV20-1 with TRBJ1-2; D possibly corresponds to TRBD1 (6 bases). The CDR3 contains 14 residues. Germline CDR1 and CDR2: DFQATT and SNEGSKA (reference sequence). The germline V and J ends were trimmed by 1 base and 11 bases, with 20 bases remaining between them. For the CDR3, the DNA is TGCAGTGCTAGAGGGTCGACAGGAGTCATGGAGTACACCTTC. It yields the protein CSARGSTGVMEYTF.

This clonotype was recorded many times. CDR3 sequence reads: CASSPGTSINEQFF. The CDR3 DNA reads TGTGCCAGCAGCCCCGGGACTTCCATCAATGAGCAGTTCTTC. V usage is TRBV2 and J usage is TRBJ2-1; the D gene is possibly TRBD2 (6 bases). Germline values: CDR1 SNHLY, CDR2 FYNNEI. V lost 6 bases to trimming and J lost 6 bases, with 15 bases between them. This CDR3 spans 14 amino acids.

This clonotype has a count of ten or more. The rearrangement uses TRBV2 and TRBJ2-7; TRBD2 aligns across 7 bases. This CDR3 contains 14 residues. J lost 2 bases, V lost 8 bases, and 9 bases had no gene match. The germline gives CDR1 SNHLY, CDR2 FYNNEI. In DNA form, the CDR3 reads TGTGCCAGCGGGTCCCGCGGGAGCGCCTACGAGCAGTACTTC. The encoded protein is CASGSRGSAYEQYF.

This rearrangement joins TRBV7-6 to TRBJ1-4; no reliable D call. Germline values: CDR1 SGHVS, CDR2 FNYEAQ. V was pared by 5 bases and J by 7 bases, with 17 bases between. This CDR3 is built from 15 residues. CDR3 bases: TGTGCCAGCAGCCCATCCGTCGGCCCGGGTGAAAAACTGTTTTTT. Amino acids: CASSPSVGPGEKLFF.

As concerns this clonotype: One base away lies a much larger clone, so this may be a sequencing read error. This sequence joins TRBV20-1 and TRBJ1-1; a possible D gene is TRBD1 (5 bases). Germline V gives CDR1 DFQATT, CDR2 SNEGSKA (reference sequence). This CDR3 spans 12 amino acids. The CDR3 is CSATDKYTKAFF. In DNA form, the CDR3 reads TGCAGTGCCACGGACAAATACACTAAAGCTTTCTTT.

V is TRBV5-1 and J is TRBJ2-7; no definite D call. This CDR3 spans 16 amino acids. V lost 1 base, J lost 5 bases, and 19 bases lay in between. The germline V gene encodes CDR1 SGHRS and CDR2 YFSETQ. The CDR3 nucleotides read TGCGCCAGCAGCTTGACAAAGACACTCCCCTCGGACGAGCAGTACTTC. It is translated as CASSLTKTLPSDEQYF.

This clonotype showed up many times. The chain links TRBV7-9 to TRBJ1-2; D may be TRBD1 (6 bases). The CDR3 extends over 13 amino acids. Germline-derived CDR1 and CDR2 are SEHNR and FQNEAQ (reference sequence). V lost 7 bases and J lost 0, with 9 bases in between. CDR3 sequence (DNA): TGTGCCAGCATCCAGGGGCCTAACTATGGCTACACCTTC. This translates into CASIQGPNYGYTF.

The rearrangement joins TRBV10-3 to TRBJ1-5; no definite D call. V lost 0 bases to trimming and J lost 8 bases, with 5 bases between them. CDR3 length: 12 residues. Germline values: CDR1 ENHRY, CDR2 SYGVKD. CDR3 in amino acids: CAISESGEPQHF. In nucleotides, the CDR3 is TGTGCCATCAGTGAGTCGGGAGAGCCCCAGCATTTT.

The sample holds many counts of this clonotype. The chain uses TRBV7-3 and TRBJ1-1, with D maybe TRBD1 (5 bases). The V end lost 8 bases, the J end lost 0 bases, and 10 bases lay between the germline ends. CDR3 length: 13 residues. The germline V gene encodes CDR1 SGHTA and CDR2 FQGTGA. CDR3: CASARAVNTEAFF. In DNA form, the CDR3 reads TGTGCCAGCGCCAGGGCCGTGAACACTGAAGCTTTCTTT.

This clonotype was counted ten times or more. V gene TRBV2 combines with J gene TRBJ2-1, with a possible D match to TRBD2 (5 bases). V lost 7 bases to trimming and J lost 4 bases, with 11 bases between them. Germline V gene lookup returns CDR1 SNHLY and CDR2 FYNNEI. This CDR3 spans 13 amino acids. In DNA, the CDR3 is TGTGCCAGCATTAAGCGGCCTTACAATGAGCAGTTCTTC. Residues: CASIKRPYNEQFF.

This clonotype was observed many times. The rearrangement links TRBV5-1 to TRBJ2-7, with D possibly matching TRBD2 (6 bases). Trimming removed 0 bases at V and 7 bases at J, with 14 bases between. In germline, CDR1 is SGHRS, CDR2 YFSETQ. This CDR3 has 14 amino acids. Here the CDR3 reads CASSLVAGSGEQYF. CDR3 bases: TGCGCCAGCAGCTTGGTGGCGGGGTCAGGGGAGCAGTACTTC.

The J gene is TRBJ2-6, the V gene TRBV12-3 or TRBV12-4; maybe TRBD2 (6 bases). Trimming shortened V by 3 bases and J by 2 bases, and 8 bases separated the two germline ends. This CDR3 region has 15 residues. The CDR3 protein is CASSFGGTGANVLTF. The CDR3 DNA is TGTGCCAGCAGTTTTGGGGGGACTGGGGCCAACGTCCTGACTTTC.

This clonotype was observed many times. The chain is built from TRBV19 and TRBJ1-1; TRBD1 is a possible D gene (5 bases). CDR1 LNHDA and CDR2 SQIVND come from the germline V gene (reference sequence). The CDR3 runs to 15 residues. Trimming took 1 base from V and 3 from J, leaving 12 bases between them. The CDR3 spells CASSIVEGMDTEAFF. The CDR3 DNA follows: TGTGCCAGTAGTATAGTCGAGGGGATGGACACTGAAGCTTTCTTT.